This TCR beta chain was sequenced in a study of blood T cell repertoires in COVID-19. Across the study: Material from acute and convalescent COVID-19 was sourced from the United States, Italy and Spain. PBMCs, B-cell-depleted T cells, or T cells provided the cDNA or gDNA that made up the material.

Under the authors' procedure: Estimation of nucleated cell counts relied on the amplification of reference gene primers. Using immunoSEQ multiplex PCR, the repertoire was profiled, and TCRdb retains in-frame clones only, with some absent. That table is the source of V, J and clone size, and D and trimming were worked out from the DNA. The sample contains around 250,000 clones, less than 90% of which appear only once. Germline lookup yields CDR1 SEHNR and CDR2 FQNEAQ (reference sequence). The V segment lost 6 bases and the J segment 4 bases; nucleotides outside the gene matches: 8. The CDR3 runs 15 residues.

Sequenced material: peripheral blood. This chain links TRBV7-9 with TRBJ2-5; 10 bases align to TRBD1. The clonotype comes from a man in his fifties or sixties who had recovered from COVID-19. Here the CDR3 reads CASSRTGGSVETQYF. The CDR3 nucleotides read TGTGCCAGCAGTAGGACAGGGGGAAGTGTAGAGACCCAGTACTTC.